This T cell receptor beta chain came from a study of PD-1 blockade in classical Hodgkin lymphoma. Overall study context: Nivolumab dosed at 3 mg/kg went to patients intravenously every 2 weeks.

CDR1 and CDR2 from the germline V gene are SGHNT and YYREEE (reference sequence). The length of the CDR3 is 16 residues. V was clipped by 0 bases and J by 6 bases; unmatched bases: 6. Relapse was seen in all patients after autologous stem cell transplantation, and brentuximab vedotin exposure was variable. Notes on the study in general: Complete responders possessed baseline diversity comparable to newly diagnosed patients.

This clone was recorded once. What it recognizes is unknown. Method: immunoSEQ multiplex PCR; TCRdb's copy keeps in-frame clones and lacks some. This table holds 95,000 or so clones, approximately 80% found once. Specimen: peripheral blood mononuclear cells (PBMCs), collected at baseline. The TCR originated in a human donor with classical Hodgkin lymphoma. J is TRBJ2-3 and V is TRBV5-4; 11 bases line up with TRBD2. The chain's CDR3 is CASSLAGSGRADTQYF. For the CDR3, the DNA is TGTGCCAGCAGCTTGGCTGGTAGCGGGAGGGCGGATACGCAGTATTTT.